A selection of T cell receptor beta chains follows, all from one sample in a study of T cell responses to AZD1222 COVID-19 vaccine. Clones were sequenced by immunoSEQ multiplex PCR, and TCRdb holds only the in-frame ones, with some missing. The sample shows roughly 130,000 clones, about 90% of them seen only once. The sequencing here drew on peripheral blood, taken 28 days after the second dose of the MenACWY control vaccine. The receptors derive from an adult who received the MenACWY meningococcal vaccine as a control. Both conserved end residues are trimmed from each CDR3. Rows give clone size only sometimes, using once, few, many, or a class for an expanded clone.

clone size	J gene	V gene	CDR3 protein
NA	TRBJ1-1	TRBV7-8	ASSLARQVETEAF
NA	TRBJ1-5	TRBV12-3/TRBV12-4	ASGNNQPQH
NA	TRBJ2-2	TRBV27	ASSLKRGGSTGELF
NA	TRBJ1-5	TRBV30	AWSEGVNQPQH
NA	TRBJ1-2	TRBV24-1	ATSDAGTGDSDGYT
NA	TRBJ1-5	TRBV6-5	ASSPDSSNQPQH
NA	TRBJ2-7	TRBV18	ASSRDLDSYEQY
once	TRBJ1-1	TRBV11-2	ASSLQGDTEAF
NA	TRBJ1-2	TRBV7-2	ASSLGSGST
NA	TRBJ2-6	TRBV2	ASSETTGGSGANVLT
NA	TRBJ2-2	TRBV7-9	ASSSGTGGALYGELF
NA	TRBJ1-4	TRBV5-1	ASSLRGSSTNEKLF
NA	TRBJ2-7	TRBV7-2	ASSRDLKSSYEQY
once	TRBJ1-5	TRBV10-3	ATRDRANQPQH
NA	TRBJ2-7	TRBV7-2	ASSLGGTNYEQY
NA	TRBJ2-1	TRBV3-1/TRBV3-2	ASSQAGDEQF
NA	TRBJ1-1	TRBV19	ASSPRTGGAGTEAF
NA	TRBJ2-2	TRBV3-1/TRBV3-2	ASSQPLGTGGSGELF
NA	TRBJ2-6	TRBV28	ASSGSGSGANVLT